This TCR beta chain is drawn from a study of CD8 T cells in Susac syndrome. This CDR3 has 16 amino acids. Trimming took off 2 bases at V and 0 bases at J, with 13 bases between the two ends. After extraction with the RNeasy kit, roughly 0.45 to 1 ug of the RNA was reverse transcribed using random hexamers. The authors amplified TCR beta CDR3 across 54 Vbeta and 13 Jbeta using immunoSEQ multiplex PCR. Using its own MiXCR run on the immunoSEQ multiplex PCR reads, TCRdb lists one record per CDR3 protein. The sample yields about 110,000 distinct CDR3 sequences, 95% to 98% seen once. This TCR came from a human donor in good health. The sample consisted of CD4+ T cells from PBMCs. The V call is TRBV23-1, the J call TRBJ1-1; no clear D gene. TRBV23-1 belongs to the ORF category, with a function that is uncertain. The CDR3 nucleotides are TGCGCCAGCAGTCAACCGAGCGGCGTTCTGAACACTGAAGCTTTCTTT. It is translated as CASSQPSGVLNTEAFF.